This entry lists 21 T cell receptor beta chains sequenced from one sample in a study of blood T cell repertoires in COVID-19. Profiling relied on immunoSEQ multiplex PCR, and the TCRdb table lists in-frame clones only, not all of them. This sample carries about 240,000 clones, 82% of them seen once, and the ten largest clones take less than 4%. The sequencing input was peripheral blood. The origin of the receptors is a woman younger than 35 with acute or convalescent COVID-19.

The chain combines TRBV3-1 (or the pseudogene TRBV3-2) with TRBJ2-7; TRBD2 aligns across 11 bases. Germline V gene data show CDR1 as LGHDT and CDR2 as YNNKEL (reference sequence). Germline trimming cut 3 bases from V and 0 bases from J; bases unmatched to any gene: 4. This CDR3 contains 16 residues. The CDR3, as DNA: TGTGCCAGCAGCCACTCCGGGACTAGCGGCTCCTACGAGCAGTACTTC. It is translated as CASSHSGTSGSYEQYF.

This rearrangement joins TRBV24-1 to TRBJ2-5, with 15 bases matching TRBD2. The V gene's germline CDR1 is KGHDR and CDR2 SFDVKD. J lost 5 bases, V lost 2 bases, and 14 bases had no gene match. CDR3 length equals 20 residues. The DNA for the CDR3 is TGTGCCACCAGTGATTCTTACACCGGGACTAGCGGGAGGTCGGGGGAGACCCAGTACTTC. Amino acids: CATSDSYTGTSGRSGETQYF.

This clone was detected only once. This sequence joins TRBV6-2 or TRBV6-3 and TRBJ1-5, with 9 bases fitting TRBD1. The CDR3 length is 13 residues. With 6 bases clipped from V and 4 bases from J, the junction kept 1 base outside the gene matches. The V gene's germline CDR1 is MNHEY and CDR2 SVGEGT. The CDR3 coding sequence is TGTGCCAGCAGCGACAGGGGGAATCAGCCCCAGCATTTT. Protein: CASSDRGNQPQHF.

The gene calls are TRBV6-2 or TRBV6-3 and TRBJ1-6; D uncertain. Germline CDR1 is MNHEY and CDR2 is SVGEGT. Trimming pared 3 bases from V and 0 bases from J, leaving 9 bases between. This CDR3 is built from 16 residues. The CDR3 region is CASSYLRSSYNSPLHF. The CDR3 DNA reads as TGTGCCAGCAGTTATCTAAGAAGCTCCTATAATTCACCCCTCCACTTT.

DNA for the CDR3: TGTGCCAGCAGCCCGACCGGCCGCCGGGACAGCGAAGCTTTCTTT. This sequence encodes CASSPTGRRDSEAFF. The V gene is TRBV7-6, the J gene TRBJ1-1, with 7 nucleotides matching TRBD1. CDR1 and CDR2 (germline): SGHVS, FNYEAQ. The CDR3 totals 15 residues. After removal of 5 bases from V and 8 bases from J, the junction contained 14 bases not matched to a gene.

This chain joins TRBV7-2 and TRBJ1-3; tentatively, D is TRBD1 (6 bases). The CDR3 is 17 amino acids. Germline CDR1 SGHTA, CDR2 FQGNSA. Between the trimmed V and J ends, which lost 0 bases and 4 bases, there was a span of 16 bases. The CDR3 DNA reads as TGTGCCAGCAGCTTAGCGTTTGGGCAGGGGATAGGAAACACCATATATTTT. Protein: CASSLAFGQGIGNTIYF.

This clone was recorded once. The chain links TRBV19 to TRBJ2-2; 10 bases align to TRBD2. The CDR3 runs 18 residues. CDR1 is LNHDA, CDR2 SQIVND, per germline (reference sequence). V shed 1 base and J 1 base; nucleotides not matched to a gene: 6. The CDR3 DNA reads TGTGCCAGTAGTATAGCTGGGGTAGCGGGAGGGAACACCGGGGAGCTGTTTTTT. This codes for CASSIAGVAGGNTGELFF.

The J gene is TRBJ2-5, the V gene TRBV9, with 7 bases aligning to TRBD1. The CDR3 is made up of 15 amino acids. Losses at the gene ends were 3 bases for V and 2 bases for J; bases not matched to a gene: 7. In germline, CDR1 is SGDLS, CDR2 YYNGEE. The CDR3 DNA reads TGTGCCAGCAGCGATGGGGGACAGATTCAAGAGACCCAGTACTTC. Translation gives CASSDGGQIQETQYF.

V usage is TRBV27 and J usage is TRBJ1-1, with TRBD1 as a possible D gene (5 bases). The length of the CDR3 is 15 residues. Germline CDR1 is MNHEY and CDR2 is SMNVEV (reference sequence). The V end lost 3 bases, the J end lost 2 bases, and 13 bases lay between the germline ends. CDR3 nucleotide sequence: TGTGCCAGCAGTTTGGGCAATACAGGTAACACTGAAGCTTTCTTT. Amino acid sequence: CASSLGNTGNTEAFF.

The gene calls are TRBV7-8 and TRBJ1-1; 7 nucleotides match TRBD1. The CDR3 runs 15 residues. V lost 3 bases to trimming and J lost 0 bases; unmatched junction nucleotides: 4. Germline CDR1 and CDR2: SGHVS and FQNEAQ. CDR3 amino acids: CASSLAGGLNTEAFF. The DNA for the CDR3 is TGTGCCAGCAGCTTGGCAGGGGGGTTGAACACTGAAGCTTTCTTT.

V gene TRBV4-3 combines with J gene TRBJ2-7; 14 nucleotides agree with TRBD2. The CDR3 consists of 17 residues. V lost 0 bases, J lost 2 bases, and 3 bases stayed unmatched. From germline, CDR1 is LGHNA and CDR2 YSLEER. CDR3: CASSQDTGLAGAYEQYF. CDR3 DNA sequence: TGCGCCAGCAGCCAAGACACGGGACTAGCGGGGGCCTACGAGCAGTACTTC.

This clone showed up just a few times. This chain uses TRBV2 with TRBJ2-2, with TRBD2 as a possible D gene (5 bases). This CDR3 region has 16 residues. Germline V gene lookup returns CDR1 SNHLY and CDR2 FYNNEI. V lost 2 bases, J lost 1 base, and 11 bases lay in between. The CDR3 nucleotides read TGTGCCAGCAGTGAATGGGTAGCGCTGAACACCGGGGAGCTGTTTTTT. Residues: CASSEWVALNTGELFF. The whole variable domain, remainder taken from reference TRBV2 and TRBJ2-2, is EPEVTQTPSHQVTQMGQEVILRCVPISNHLYFYWYRQILGQKVEFLVSFYNNEISEKSEIFDDQFSVERPDGSNFTLKIRSTKLEDSAMYFCASSEWVALNTGELFFGEGSRLTVL.

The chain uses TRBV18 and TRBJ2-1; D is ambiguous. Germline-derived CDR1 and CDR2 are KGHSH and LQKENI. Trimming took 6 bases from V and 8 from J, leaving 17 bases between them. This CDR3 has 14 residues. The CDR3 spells CASSPYAIIHEQFF. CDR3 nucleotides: TGTGCCAGCTCTCCCTACGCAATTATACATGAGCAGTTCTTC.

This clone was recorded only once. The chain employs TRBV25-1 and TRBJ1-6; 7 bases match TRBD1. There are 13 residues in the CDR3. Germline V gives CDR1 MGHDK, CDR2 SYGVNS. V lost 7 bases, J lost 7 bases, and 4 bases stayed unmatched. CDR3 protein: CASTGQRNSPLHF. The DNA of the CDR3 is TGTGCCAGCACGGGACAGAGAAATTCACCCCTCCACTTT.

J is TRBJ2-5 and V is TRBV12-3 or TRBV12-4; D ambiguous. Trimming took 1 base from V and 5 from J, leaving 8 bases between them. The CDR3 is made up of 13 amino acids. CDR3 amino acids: CASSLGRRETQYF. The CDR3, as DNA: TGTGCCAGCAGTTTAGGTCGCCGGGAGACCCAGTACTTC.

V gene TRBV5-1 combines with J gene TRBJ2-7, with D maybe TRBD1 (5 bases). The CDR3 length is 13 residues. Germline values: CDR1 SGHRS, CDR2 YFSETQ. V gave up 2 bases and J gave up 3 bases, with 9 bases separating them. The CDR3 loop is CASSFEGVYEQYF. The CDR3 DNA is TGCGCCAGCAGCTTTGAAGGGGTCTACGAGCAGTACTTC.

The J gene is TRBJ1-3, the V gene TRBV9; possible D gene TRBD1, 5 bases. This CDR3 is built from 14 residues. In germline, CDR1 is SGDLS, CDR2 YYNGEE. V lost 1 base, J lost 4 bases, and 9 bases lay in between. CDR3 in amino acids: CASSVQGWGNTIYF. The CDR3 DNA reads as TGTGCCAGCAGCGTACAGGGTTGGGGAAACACCATATATTTT. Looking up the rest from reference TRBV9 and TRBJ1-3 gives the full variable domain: DSGVTQTPKHLITATGQRVTLRCSPRSGDLSVYWYQQSLDQGLQFLIQYYNGEERAKGNILERFSAQQFPDLHSELNLSSLELGDSALYFCASSVQGWGNTIYFGEGSWLTVV.

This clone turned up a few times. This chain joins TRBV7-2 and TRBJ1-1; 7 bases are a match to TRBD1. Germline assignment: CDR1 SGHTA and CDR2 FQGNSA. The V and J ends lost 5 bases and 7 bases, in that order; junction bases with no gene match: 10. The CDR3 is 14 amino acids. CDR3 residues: CASSPGGTAYEAFF. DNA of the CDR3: TGTGCCAGCAGCCCAGGCGGGACAGCGTATGAAGCTTTCTTT. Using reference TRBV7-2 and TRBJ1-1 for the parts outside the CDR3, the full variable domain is GAGVSQSPSNKVTEKGKDVELRCDPISGHTALYWYRQSLGQGLEFLIYFQGNSAPDKSGLPSDRFSAERTGGSVSTLTIQRTQQEDSAVYLCASSPGGTAYEAFFGQGTRLTVV.

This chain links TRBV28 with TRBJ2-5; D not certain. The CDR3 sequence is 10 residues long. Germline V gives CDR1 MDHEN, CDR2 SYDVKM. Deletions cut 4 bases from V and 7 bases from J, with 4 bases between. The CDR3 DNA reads TGTGCCAGCAGTTCGGTGACCCAGTACTTC. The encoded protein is CASSSVTQYF. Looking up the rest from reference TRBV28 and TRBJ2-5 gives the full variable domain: DVKVTQSSRYLVKRTGEKVFLECVQDMDHENMFWYRQDPGLGLRLIYFSYDVKMKEKGDIPEGYSVSREKKERFSLILESASTNQTSMYLCASSSVTQYFGPGTRLLVL.

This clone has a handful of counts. The CDR3 here is CASSFSGIAKQFF. CDR3 DNA: TGTGCCAGCAGCTTTTCGGGAATAGCGAAGCAGTTCTTC. V is TRBV7-4 and J is TRBJ2-1, with D maybe TRBD2 (5 bases). The CDR3 has 13 amino acids. Trimming pared 3 bases from V and 11 bases from J, leaving 14 bases between. In germline, CDR1 is SGHVT, CDR2 SQSDAQ.

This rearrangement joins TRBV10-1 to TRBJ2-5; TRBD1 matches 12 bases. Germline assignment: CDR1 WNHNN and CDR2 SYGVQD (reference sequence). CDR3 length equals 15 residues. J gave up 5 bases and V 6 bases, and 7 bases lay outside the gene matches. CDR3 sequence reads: CASSAGTGGLETQYF. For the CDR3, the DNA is TGCGCCAGCAGCGCCGGGACAGGGGGCTTGGAGACCCAGTACTTC.